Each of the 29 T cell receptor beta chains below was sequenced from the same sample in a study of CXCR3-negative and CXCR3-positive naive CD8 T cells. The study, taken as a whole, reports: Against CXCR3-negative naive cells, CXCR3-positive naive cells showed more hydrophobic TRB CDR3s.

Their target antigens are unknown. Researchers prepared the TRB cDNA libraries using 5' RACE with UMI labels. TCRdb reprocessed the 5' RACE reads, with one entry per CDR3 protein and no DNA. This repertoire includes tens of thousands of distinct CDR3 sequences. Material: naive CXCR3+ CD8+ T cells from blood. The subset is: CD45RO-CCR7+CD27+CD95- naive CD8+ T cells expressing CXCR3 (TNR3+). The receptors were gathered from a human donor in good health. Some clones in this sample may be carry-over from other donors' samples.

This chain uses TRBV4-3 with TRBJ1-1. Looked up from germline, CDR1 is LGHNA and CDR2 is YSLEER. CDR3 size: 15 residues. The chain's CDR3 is CASSQSKVRHTEAFF.

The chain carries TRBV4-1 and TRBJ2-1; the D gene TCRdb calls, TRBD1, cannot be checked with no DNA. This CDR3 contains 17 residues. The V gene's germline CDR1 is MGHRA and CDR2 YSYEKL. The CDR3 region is CASSQRERGGSYNEQFF.

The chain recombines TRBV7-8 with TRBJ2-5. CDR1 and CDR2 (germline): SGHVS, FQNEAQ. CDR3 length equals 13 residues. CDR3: CASSLGRRETQYF.

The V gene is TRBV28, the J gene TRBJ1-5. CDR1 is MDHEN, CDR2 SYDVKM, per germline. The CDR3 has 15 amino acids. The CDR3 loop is CASNVAASSNQPQHF.

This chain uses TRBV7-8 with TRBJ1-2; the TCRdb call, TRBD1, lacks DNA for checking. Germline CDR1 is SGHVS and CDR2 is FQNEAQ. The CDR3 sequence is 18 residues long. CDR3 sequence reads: CASSPLRGDSEPSYGYTF.

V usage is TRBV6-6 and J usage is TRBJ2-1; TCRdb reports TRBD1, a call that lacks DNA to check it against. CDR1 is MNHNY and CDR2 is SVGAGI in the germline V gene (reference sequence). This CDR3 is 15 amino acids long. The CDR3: CASSYVDRGDNEQFF.

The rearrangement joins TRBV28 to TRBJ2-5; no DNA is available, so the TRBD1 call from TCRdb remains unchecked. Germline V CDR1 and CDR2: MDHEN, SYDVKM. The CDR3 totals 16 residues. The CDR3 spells CASSPPGTGPKETQYF.

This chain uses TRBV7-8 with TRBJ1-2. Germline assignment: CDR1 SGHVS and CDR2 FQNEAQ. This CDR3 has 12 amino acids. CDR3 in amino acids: CASSLGGGDYTF.

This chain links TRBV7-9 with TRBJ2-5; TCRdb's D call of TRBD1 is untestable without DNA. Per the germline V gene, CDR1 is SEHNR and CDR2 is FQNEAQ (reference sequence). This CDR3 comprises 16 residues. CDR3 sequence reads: CASSLGPAGAWETQYF.

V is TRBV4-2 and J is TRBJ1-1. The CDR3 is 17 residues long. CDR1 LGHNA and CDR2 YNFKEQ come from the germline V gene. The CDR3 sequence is CASSQELGGRMNTEAFF.

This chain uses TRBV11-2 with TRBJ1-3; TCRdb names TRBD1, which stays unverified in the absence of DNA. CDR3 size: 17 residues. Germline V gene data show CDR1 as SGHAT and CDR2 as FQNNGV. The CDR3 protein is CASSLGTGLITGNTIYF. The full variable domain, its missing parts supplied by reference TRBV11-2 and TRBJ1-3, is EAGVAQSPRYKIIEKRQSVAFWCNPISGHATLYWYQQILGQGPKLLIQFQNNGVVDDSQLPKDRFSAERLKGVDSTLKIQPAKLEDSAVYLCASSLGTGLITGNTIYFGEGSWLTVV.

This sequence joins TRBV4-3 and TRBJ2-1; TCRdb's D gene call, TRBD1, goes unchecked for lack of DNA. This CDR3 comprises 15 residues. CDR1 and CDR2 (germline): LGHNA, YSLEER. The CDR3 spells CASSQDTRGDNEQFF.

Here the CDR3 reads CSVPGRGYEQYF. The V call is TRBV29-1, the J call TRBJ2-7; the TRBD1 assignment by TCRdb is unverifiable without DNA. This CDR3 has 12 amino acids. Per the germline V gene, CDR1 is SQVTM and CDR2 is ANQGSEA.

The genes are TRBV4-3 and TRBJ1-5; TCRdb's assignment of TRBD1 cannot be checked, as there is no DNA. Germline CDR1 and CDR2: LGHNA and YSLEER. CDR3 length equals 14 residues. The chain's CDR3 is CASSLDRGVQPQHF.

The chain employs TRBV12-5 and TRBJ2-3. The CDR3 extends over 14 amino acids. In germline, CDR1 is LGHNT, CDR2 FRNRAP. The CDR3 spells CASGLPDSTDTQYF.

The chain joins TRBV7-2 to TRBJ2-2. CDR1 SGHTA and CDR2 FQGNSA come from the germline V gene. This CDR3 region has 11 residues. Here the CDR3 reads CTTAYTGELFF.

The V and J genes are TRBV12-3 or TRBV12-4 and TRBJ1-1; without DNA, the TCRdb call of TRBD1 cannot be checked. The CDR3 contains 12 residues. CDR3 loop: CASRKGGTEAFF.

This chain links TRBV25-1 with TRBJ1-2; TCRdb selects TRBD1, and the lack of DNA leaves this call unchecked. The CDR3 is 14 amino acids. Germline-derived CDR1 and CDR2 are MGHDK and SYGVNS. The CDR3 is CASSEVPGLDGYTF.

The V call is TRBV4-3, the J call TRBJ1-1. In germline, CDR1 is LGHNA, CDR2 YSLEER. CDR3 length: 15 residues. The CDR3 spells CASCQDLRSNTEAFF.

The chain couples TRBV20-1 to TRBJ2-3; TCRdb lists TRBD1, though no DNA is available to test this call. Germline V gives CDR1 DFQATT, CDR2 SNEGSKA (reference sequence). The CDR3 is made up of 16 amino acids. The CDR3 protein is CSARSFSGILTDTQYF.

CDR3 amino acids: CASSLRDRWTYEQYF. V is TRBV6-2 or TRBV6-3 and J is TRBJ2-7; the TCRdb D gene call, TRBD1, has no DNA to confirm it. This CDR3 spans 15 amino acids. The germline V gene has CDR1 MNHEY and CDR2 SVGEGT.

The CDR3 reads CASRTLAISERHEQYF. This chain uses TRBV28 with TRBJ2-7; TCRdb lists TRBD2, though no DNA is available to test this call. The CDR3 has 16 residues. The germline V gene encodes CDR1 MDHEN and CDR2 SYDVKM.

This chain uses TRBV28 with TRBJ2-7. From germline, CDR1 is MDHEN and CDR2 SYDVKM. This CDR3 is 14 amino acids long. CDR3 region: CASSPRQLSYEQYF.

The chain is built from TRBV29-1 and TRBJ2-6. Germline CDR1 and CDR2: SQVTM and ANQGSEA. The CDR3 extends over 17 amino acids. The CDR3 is CSVDVWQAGSGANVLTF.

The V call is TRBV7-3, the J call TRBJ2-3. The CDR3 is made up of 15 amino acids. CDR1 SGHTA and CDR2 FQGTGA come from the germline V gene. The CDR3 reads CASSLIIGGSDTQYF.

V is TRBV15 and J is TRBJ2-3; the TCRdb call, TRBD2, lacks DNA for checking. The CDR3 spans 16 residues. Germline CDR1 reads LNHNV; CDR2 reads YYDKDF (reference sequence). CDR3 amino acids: CATSRPSSGVTDTQYF. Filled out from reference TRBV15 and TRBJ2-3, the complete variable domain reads DAMVIQNPRYQVTQFGKPVTLSCSQTLNHNVMYWYQQKSSQAPKLLFHYYDKDFNNEADTPDNFQSRRPNTSFCFLDIRSPGLGDTAMYLCATSRPSSGVTDTQYFGPGTRLTVL.

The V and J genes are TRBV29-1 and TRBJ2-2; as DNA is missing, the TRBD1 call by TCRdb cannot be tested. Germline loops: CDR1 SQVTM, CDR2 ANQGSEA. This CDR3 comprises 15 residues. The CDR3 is CSADPGTSNTGELFF.

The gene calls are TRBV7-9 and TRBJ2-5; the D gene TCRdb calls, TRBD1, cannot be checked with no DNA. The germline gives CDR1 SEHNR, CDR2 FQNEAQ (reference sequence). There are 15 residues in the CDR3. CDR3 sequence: CASSETGQNQETQYF.

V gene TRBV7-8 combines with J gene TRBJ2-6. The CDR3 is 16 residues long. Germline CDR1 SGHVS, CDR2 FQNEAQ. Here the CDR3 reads CASSQITISGANVLTF.